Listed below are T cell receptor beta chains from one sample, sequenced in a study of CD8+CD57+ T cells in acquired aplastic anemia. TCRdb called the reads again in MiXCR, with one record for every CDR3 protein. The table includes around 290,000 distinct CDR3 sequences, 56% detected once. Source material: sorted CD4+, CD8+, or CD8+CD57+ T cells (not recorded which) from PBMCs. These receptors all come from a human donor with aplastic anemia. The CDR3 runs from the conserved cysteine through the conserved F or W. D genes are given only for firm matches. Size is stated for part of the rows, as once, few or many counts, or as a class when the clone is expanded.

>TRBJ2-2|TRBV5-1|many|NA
CASSLGGGPGTGELFF
TGCGCCAGCAGCTTGGGAGGAGGGCCGGGCACCGGGGAGCTGTTTTTT
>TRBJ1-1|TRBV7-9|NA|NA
CASSYGVAEAFF
TGTGCCAGCAGCTATGGGGTGGCTGAAGCTTTCTTT
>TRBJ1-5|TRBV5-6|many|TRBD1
CASSLGGGQGTLGSNQPQHF
TGTGCCAGCAGCTTGGGAGGGGGACAGGGGACTTTAGGTAGCAATCAGCCCCAGCATTTT
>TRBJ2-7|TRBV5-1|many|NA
CASSFVGGSEQYF
TGCGCCAGCAGCTTCGTAGGGGGTAGCGAGCAGTACTTC
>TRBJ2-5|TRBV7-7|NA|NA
CASSWGGRETQYF
TGTGCCAGCAGCTGGGGAGGCCGGGAGACCCAGTACTTC
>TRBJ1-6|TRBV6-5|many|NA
CASRGLSNSPLHF
TGTGCCAGCAGGGGACTTTCCAATTCACCCCTCCACTTT
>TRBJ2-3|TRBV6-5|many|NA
CASSYSSRGSTDTQYF
TGTGCCAGCAGTTACTCTTCCCGGGGGTCCACAGATACGCAGTATTTT
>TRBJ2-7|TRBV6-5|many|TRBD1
CASSGGYRGEQYF
TGTGCCAGCAGCGGCGGATACAGGGGGGAGCAGTACTTC
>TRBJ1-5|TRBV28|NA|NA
CASSLLQGGQPQHF
TGTGCCAGCAGTTTGCTACAGGGAGGTCAGCCCCAGCATTTT
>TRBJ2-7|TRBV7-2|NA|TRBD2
CASSEDSGGAYEQYF
TGTGCCAGCAGCGAAGATAGCGGGGGGGCTTACGAGCAGTACTTC
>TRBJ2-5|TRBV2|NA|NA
CASSEASVEETQYF
TGTGCCAGCAGTGAGGCTAGCGTGGAGGAGACCCAGTACTTC
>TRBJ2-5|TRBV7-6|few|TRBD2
CASSLGGLAGGRETQYF
TGTGCCAGCAGCTTAGGAGGACTAGCGGGAGGGCGGGAGACCCAGTACTTC
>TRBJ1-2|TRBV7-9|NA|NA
CASSLAVNYGYTF
TGTGCCAGCAGCTTAGCGGTTAACTATGGCTACACCTTC
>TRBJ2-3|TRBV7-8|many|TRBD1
CASSLEGQGAAYGTDTQYF
TGTGCCAGCAGCTTAGAAGGGCAGGGGGCGGCCTATGGTACAGATACGCAGTATTTT
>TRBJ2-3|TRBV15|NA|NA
CATSRAPGDTQYF
TGTGCCACCAGCAGGGCACCGGGGGATACGCAGTATTTT